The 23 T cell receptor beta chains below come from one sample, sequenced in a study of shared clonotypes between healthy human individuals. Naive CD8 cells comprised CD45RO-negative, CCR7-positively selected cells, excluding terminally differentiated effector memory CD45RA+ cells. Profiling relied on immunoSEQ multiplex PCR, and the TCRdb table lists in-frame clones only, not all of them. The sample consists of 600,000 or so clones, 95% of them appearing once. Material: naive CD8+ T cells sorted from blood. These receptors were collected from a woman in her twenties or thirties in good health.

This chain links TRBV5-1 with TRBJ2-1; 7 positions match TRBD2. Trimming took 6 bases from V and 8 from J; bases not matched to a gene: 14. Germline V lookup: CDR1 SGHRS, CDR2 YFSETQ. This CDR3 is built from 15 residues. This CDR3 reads CASTEAGALGDEQFF. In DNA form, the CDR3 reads TGCGCCAGCACCGAGGCGGGAGCCCTCGGGGATGAGCAGTTCTTC.

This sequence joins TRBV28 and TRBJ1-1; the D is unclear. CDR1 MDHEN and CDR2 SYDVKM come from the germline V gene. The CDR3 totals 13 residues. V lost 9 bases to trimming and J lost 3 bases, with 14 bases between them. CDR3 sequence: CASTLDGDTEAFF. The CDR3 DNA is TGTGCCAGTACCCTAGACGGCGACACTGAAGCTTTCTTT.

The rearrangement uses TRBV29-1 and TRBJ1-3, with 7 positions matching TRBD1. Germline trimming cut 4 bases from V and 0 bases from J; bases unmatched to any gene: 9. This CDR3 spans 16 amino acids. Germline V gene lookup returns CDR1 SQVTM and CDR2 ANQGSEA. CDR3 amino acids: CSVAGQATFSGNTIYF. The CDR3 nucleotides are TGCAGCGTTGCTGGACAGGCCACCTTCTCTGGAAACACCATATATTTT.

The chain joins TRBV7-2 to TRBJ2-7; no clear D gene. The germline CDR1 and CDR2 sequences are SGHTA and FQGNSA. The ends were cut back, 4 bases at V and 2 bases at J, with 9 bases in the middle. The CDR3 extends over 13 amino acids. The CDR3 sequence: CASSYHLTYEQYF. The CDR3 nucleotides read TGTGCCAGCAGCTATCATCTTACCTACGAGCAGTACTTC.

Written as DNA, the CDR3 is TGTGCCAGCAGTAGGACAGGGGGCGGAGAGACCCAGTACTTC. Its protein product is CASSRTGGGETQYF. The chain couples TRBV28 to TRBJ2-5; 11 bases agree with TRBD1. Losses at the gene ends were 5 bases for V and 4 bases for J; bases not matched to a gene: 3. The CDR3 spans 14 residues. The germline V gene has CDR1 MDHEN and CDR2 SYDVKM.

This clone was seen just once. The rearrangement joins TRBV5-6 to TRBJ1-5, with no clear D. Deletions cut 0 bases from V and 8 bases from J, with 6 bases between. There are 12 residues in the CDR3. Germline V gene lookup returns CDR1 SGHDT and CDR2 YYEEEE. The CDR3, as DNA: TGTGCCAGCAGCTTGGGGGGTAAGCCCCAGCATTTT. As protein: CASSLGGKPQHF. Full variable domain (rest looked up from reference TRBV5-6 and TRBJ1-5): DAGVTQSPTHLIKTRGQQVTLRCSPKSGHDTVSWYQQALGQGPQFIFQYYEEEERQRGNFPDRFSGHQFPNYSSELNVNALLLGDSALYLCASSLGGKPQHFGDGTRLSIL.

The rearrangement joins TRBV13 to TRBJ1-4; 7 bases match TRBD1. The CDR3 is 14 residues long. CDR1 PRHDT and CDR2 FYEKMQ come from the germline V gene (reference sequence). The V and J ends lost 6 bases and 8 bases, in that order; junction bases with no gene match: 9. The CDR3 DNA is TGTGCCAGCAGGTGGGGCCCGGACAGGGAAAAACTGTTTTTT. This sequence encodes CASRWGPDREKLFF.

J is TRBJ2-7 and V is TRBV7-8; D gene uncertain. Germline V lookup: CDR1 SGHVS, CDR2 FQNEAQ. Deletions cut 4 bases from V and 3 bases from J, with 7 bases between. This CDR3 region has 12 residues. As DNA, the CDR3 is TGTGCCAGCAGCTCGCAGGACTACGAGCAGTACTTC. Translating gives CASSSQDYEQYF.

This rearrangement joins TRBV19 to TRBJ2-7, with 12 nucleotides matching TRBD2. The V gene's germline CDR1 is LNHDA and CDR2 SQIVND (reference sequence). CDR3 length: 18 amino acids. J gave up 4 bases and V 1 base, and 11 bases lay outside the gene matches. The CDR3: CASSIAMTSGSGGYEQYF. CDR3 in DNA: TGTGCCAGTAGTATAGCTATGACTAGCGGGAGCGGAGGTTACGAGCAGTACTTC.

The CDR3 region is CASSPHSYEQYF. The CDR3 DNA is TGTGCCAGCAGTCCCCACTCCTACGAGCAGTACTTC. The chain carries TRBV6-5 and TRBJ2-7, with D unresolved. Per germline, CDR1 MNHEY and CDR2 SVGAGI. V lost 5 bases to trimming and J lost 0 bases, with 5 bases between them. This CDR3 has 12 amino acids.

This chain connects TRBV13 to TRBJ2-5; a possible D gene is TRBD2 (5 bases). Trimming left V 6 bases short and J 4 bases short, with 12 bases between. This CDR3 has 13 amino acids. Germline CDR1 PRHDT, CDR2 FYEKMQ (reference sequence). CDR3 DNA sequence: TGTGCCAGCAGGTTAAGCGGAAGAGAGACCCAGTACTTC. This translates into CASRLSGRETQYF.

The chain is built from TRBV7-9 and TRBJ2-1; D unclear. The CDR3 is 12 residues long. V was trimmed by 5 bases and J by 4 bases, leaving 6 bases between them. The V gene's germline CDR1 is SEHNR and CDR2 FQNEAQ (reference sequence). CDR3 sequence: CASSTSYNEQFF. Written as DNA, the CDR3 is TGTGCCAGCAGCACGAGTTACAATGAGCAGTTCTTC.

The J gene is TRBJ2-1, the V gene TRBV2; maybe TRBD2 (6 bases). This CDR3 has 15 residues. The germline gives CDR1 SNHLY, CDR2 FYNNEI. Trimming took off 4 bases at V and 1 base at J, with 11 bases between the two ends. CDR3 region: CASSASAGSYNEQFF. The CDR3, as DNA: TGTGCCAGCAGTGCTTCCGCGGGGTCCTACAATGAGCAGTTCTTC.

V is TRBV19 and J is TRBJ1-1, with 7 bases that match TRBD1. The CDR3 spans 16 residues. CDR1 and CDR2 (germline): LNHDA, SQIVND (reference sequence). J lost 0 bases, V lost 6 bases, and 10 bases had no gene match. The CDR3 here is CASRRQGSSMNTEAFF. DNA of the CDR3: TGTGCCAGTAGGAGACAGGGTTCCTCGATGAACACTGAAGCTTTCTTT.

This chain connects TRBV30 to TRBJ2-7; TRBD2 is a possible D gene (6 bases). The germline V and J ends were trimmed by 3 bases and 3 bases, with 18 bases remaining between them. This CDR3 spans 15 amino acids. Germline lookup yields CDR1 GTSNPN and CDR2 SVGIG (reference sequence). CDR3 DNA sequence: TGTGCCTGGAGCGGACTACTAGGATCGGACTACGAGCAGTACTTC. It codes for CAWSGLLGSDYEQYF.

CDR3 DNA: TGTGCCAGCAGTCCCCGGACCCTGAAATATGCCCAGCATTTT. It encodes CASSPRTLKYAQHF. The chain combines TRBV28 with TRBJ1-5; D unresolved. Trimming shortened V by 5 bases and J by 11 bases, and 19 bases separated the two germline ends. CDR3 length equals 14 residues. Germline loops: CDR1 MDHEN, CDR2 SYDVKM.

This CDR3 reads CASSTGSSEAFF. The CDR3 nucleotides read TGTGCCAGCAGCACCGGGTCTTCTGAAGCTTTCTTT. The rearrangement links TRBV6-1 to TRBJ1-1, with D unclear. Trimming pared 6 bases from V and 6 bases from J, leaving 11 bases between. The CDR3 length is 12 residues. CDR1 is MNHNS and CDR2 is SASEGT in the germline V gene.

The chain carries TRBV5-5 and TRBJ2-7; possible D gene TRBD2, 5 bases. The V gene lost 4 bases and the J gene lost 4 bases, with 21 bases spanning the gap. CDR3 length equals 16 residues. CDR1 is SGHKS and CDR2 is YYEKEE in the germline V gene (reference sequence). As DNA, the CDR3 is TGTGCCAGCAGCCACCATAGCGAAATGCACTATTACGAGCAGTACTTC. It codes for CASSHHSEMHYYEQYF.

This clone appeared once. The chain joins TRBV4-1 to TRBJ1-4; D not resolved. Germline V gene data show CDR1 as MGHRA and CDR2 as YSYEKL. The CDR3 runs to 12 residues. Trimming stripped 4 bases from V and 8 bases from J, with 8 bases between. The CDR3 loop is CASSLEGEKLFF. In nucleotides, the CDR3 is TGCGCCAGCAGCCTAGAAGGGGAAAAACTGTTTTTT.

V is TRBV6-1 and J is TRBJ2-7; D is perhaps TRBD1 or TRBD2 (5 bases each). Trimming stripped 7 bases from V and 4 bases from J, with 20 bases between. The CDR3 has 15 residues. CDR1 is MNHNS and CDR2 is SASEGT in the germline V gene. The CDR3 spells CASNFRDRLLYEQYF. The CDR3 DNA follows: TGTGCCAGCAACTTCCGGGACCGTCTTCTTTACGAGCAGTACTTC.

The CDR3 sequence: CASSAAGGGLFYGYTF. CDR3 nucleotide sequence: TGTGCCAGTAGTGCCGCCGGTGGGGGGCTATTCTATGGCTACACCTTC. V usage is TRBV19 and J usage is TRBJ1-2; a possible D gene is TRBD1 (6 bases). The length of the CDR3 is 16 residues. Trimming took 5 bases from V and 4 from J, leaving 20 bases between them. The germline V gene encodes CDR1 LNHDA and CDR2 SQIVND (reference sequence).

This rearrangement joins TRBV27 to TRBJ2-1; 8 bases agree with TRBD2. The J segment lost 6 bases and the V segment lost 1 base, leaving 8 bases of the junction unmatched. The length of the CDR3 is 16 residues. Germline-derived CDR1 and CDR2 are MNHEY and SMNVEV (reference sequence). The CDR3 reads CASSLFREGLSNEQFF. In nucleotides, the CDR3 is TGTGCCAGCAGTTTATTTCGGGAGGGCCTCTCCAATGAGCAGTTCTTC.

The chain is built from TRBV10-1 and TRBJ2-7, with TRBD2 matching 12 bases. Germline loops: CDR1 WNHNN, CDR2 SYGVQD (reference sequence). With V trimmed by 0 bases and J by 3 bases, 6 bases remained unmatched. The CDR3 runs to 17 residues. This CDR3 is CASSESTPGLAGYEQYF. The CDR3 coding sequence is TGCGCCAGCAGTGAGTCGACTCCGGGACTAGCGGGCTACGAGCAGTACTTC.